The clone carrying this TCR beta chain was observed a handful of times. Its specificity is not known. The data were taken from a study of response to subunit inactivated influenza vaccine. Points from the study as a whole: Each seasonal flu vaccination may recruit only limited new T cells, authors suggested.

Trimming at V came to 3 bases and at J to 4 bases, leaving 5 bases not matched to a gene. This CDR3 comprises 15 residues. TCRdb re-analysed the RT-PCR reads in MiXCR, keeping a single row per CDR3 protein. The sample consists of about 300,000 distinct CDR3 sequences, approximately 20% of them appearing once. The TCR originated in a man aged 45 to 75 who received an inactivated influenza vaccine. The V and J genes are TRBV12-3 or TRBV12-4 and TRBJ2-5; the match to TRBD2 covers 10 bases. Material: PBMCs from blood, obtained about 20 months after vaccination. Here the CDR3 reads CASSLSSGSGETQYF. The CDR3 DNA reads TGTGCCAGCAGTTTGTCTAGCGGGAGCGGAGAGACCCAGTACTTC.